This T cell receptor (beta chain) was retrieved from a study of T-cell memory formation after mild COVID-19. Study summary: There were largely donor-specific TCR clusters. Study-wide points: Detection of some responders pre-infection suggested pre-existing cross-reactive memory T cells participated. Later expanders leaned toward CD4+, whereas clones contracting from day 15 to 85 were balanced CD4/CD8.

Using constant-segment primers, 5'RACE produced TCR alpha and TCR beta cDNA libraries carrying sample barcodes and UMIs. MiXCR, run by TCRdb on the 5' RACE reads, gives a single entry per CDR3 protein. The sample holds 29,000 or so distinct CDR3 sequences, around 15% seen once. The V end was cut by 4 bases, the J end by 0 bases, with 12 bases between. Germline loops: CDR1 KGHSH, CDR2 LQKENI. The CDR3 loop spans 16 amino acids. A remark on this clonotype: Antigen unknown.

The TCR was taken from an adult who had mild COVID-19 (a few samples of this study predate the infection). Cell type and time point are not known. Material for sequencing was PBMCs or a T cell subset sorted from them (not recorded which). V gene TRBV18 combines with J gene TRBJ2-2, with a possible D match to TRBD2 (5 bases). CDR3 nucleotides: TGTGCCAGCTCACTATCAGCGGCTGCGAACACCGGGGAGCTGTTTTTT. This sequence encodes CASSLSAAANTGELFF.